The 12 T cell receptor beta chains listed next were all sequenced from one sample in a study of T cells in Graves' hyperthyroidism and ophthalmopathy. The source material, RNA transcripts, was used to amplify TCR beta CDR3 regions. Initially, a first-round RT-PCR of the TCR CDR3 employed the HTBI primer set. TCRdb re-called the multiplex PCR reads with MiXCR, one entry per CDR3 protein. Here the sample spans almost 350,000 distinct CDR3 sequences, roughly 20% being singletons. Sequencing was carried out using blood. Receptor source: a woman between 40 and 55 years old with Graves' ophthalmopathy.

Ten or more counts support this clonotype. V and J are TRBV7-9 and TRBJ2-2, with D unresolved. CDR3 size: 16 residues. CDR1 is SEHNR, CDR2 FQNEAQ, per germline (reference sequence). V was shortened by 2 bases and J by 5 bases, with 15 bases between the two germline ends. As DNA, the CDR3 is TGTGCCAGCAGCTTACAACCACCCTCCCTAACCGGGGAGCTGTTTTTT. Translation: CASSLQPPSLTGELFF.

This clonotype was seen at least ten times. The chain couples TRBV15 to TRBJ1-1; D gene uncertain. Germline V CDR1 and CDR2: LNHNV, YYDKDF (reference sequence). V gave up 8 bases and J gave up 4 bases, with 8 bases separating them. This CDR3 has 11 amino acids. The CDR3 reads CATADSTEAFF. For the CDR3, the DNA is TGTGCCACCGCGGATAGCACTGAAGCTTTCTTT.

The rearrangement links TRBV12-3 or TRBV12-4 to TRBJ2-7, with D possibly being TRBD1 (6 bases). The CDR3 runs 12 residues. V shed 6 bases and J shed 8 bases, with 14 bases lying between them. Here the CDR3 DNA reads TGTGCCAGCAGCTGGGACACCAGTCAGCAGTACTTC. Translation: CASSWDTSQQYF.

The chain uses TRBV7-9 and TRBJ1-2; D may be TRBD1 (6 bases). CDR1 and CDR2 (germline): SEHNR, FQNEAQ (reference sequence). V was trimmed by 4 bases and J by 7 bases, leaving 13 bases between them. This CDR3 spans 13 amino acids. The CDR3 bases are TGTGCCAGCAGCTCGCAGGGGCCCGCTGGCTACACCTTC. This encodes CASSSQGPAGYTF.

This chain joins TRBV12-3 or TRBV12-4 and TRBJ1-2; TRBD1 matches at 9 bases. The CDR3 is 16 residues long. The trim removed 4 bases at V and 3 bases at J, leaving 9 bases unmatched. CDR3 region: CASSWDDRGNYYGYTF. In nucleotides, the CDR3 is TGTGCCAGCAGTTGGGACGACAGGGGGAATTACTATGGCTACACCTTC.

This clonotype was counted between two and nine times. DNA of the CDR3: TGTGCCAGCAGCCCCGGGACAGGGGAAGATAATTCACCCCTCCACTTT. Translated: CASSPGTGEDNSPLHF. The genes are TRBV7-3 and TRBJ1-6, with TRBD1 matching 10 bases. Trimming took 5 bases from V and 5 from J; bases not matched to a gene: 6. The CDR3 is 16 residues long. CDR1 SGHTA and CDR2 FQGTGA come from the germline V gene.

This clonotype was observed at least ten times. This chain links TRBV12-3 or TRBV12-4 with TRBJ2-7, with TRBD2 identical over 11 bases. V was pared by 5 bases and J by 5 bases, with 5 bases of the junction left unmatched. CDR3 size: 14 residues. The chain's CDR3 is CASSASGRSHEQYF. Here the CDR3 DNA reads TGTGCCAGCAGTGCTAGCGGGAGGTCCCACGAGCAGTACTTC.

J is TRBJ1-1 and V is TRBV6-2 or TRBV6-3; TRBD1 matches 9 bases. The V and J ends lost 6 bases and 6 bases, in that order; junction bases with no gene match: 11. The CDR3 is 15 residues long. Per germline, CDR1 MNHEY and CDR2 SVGEGT. The CDR3 spells CASRGQGRLGAEAFF. DNA of the CDR3: TGTGCCAGCAGGGGACAGGGACGTCTTGGGGCTGAAGCTTTCTTT.

In its sample, this clonotype was seen many times. The chain is built from TRBV30 and TRBJ2-2; the D is unclear. This CDR3 has 13 residues. V was trimmed by 1 base and J by 4 bases, leaving 7 bases between them. Germline V gene sequence: CDR1 GTSNPN, CDR2 SVGIG (reference sequence). CDR3 in DNA: TGTGCCTGGAGTGCCTACGCCACCGGGGAGCTGTTTTTT. Translation: CAWSAYATGELFF.

The genes are TRBV6-1 and TRBJ1-2; no firm D call. Germline V gives CDR1 MNHNS, CDR2 SASEGT. The CDR3 is made up of 14 amino acids. V lost 2 bases and J 0 bases, leaving 7 bases between the germline ends. As DNA, the CDR3 is TGTGCCAGCAGTGAACGTGTGCCTAACTATGGCTACACCTTC. This sequence encodes CASSERVPNYGYTF.

This clonotype came up many times. Just one base apart from a much larger clone, this may be a read error. The chain uses TRBV6-1 and TRBJ2-2; D is unresolved. The CDR3 is 13 residues long. V was cut by 5 bases and J by 0 bases, with 4 bases left in between. The germline gives CDR1 MNHNS, CDR2 SASEGT. This CDR3 reads CASSRANTGELFF. The CDR3, as DNA: TGTGCCAGCAGTCGAGCGAACACCGGGGAGCTGTTTTTT.

This clonotype was seen only a few times. The V and J genes are TRBV30 and TRBJ2-2, with unresolved D. The CDR3 loop spans 13 amino acids. The ends were cut back, 4 bases at V and 1 base at J, with 7 bases in the middle. Looked up from germline, CDR1 is GTSNPN and CDR2 is SVGIG (reference sequence). The CDR3 sequence: CAWIGWNTGELFF. The CDR3 nucleotides read TGTGCCTGGATAGGTTGGAACACCGGGGAGCTGTTTTTT.